The sequence of this TCR beta chain was determined in a study of T cells in women clearing cervical HPV infection. Study details: Control women cleared a single incident HPV16 infection within 12 months.

This CDR3 region has 13 residues. Germline trimming cut 7 bases from V and 7 bases from J; bases unmatched to any gene: 6. Germline CDR1 SGHRS, CDR2 YFSETQ. Data came from immunoSEQ multiplex PCR; TCRdb stores just in-frame clones and leaves some out. The sample holds under 20,000 clones. Concerning this clone: The CDR3 end is not reached by the read, which stops 3 residues before it; the germline J gene fills it in.

Sequenced: blood buffy coat. This TCR was recovered from a woman aged 18 to 75 with a cervical HPV16 infection that either progressed to CIN3+ or cleared (not recorded which). The chain is built from TRBV5-1 and TRBJ1-2; 11 bases line up with TRBD1. Partial CDR3 DNA: TGCGCCAGCGGGGAAGGGACAGGGGGTGGC. It translates to CASGEGTGGG. The whole CDR3 sequence reads CASGEGTGGGYTF.